This T cell receptor (beta chain) was recorded in a study of OX40 agonist ivuxolimab in advanced cancers. Across the study: Given to patients was ivuxolimab, an agonistic anti-OX40 (CD134) antibody. Points from the study as a whole: CD4+ and CD8+ blood T cells expanded clonally by week 6 at 0.1 to 3.0 mg/kg. Still undetermined is the antigen specificity of the expanded peripheral T cells. Compared with others, partial responders at 0.1-3.0 mg/kg displayed clonal expansion among the lowest.

Produced via immunoSEQ multiplex PCR; TCRdb's table is partial and in-frame only. The repertoire includes about 16,000 clones, around 84% of them detected once, and 0.69% sits in the top ten. Germline V CDR1 and CDR2: SGHAT, FQNNGV. Trimming cost V 1 base and J 4 bases, with 7 bases left between them. The CDR3 runs to 13 residues. Regarding this clone: Its antigen remains unidentified.

The sequences come from CD4+ or CD8+ T cells sorted from blood, collected in a trial of the OX40 agonist ivuxolimab. The chain has TRBV11-2 and TRBJ1-1; D uncertain. This receptor was taken from an adult with an advanced solid tumor such as melanoma, head and neck, liver or kidney cancer. In nucleotides, the CDR3 is TGTGCCAGCAGCTTAGGCGGACCCACTGAAGCTTTCTTT. This encodes CASSLGGPTEAFF.